Listed here are 22 T cell receptor beta chains from one sample, sequenced in a study of a mutant IDH1 vaccine in newly diagnosed glioma. Their target antigens are unknown. Produced via immunoSEQ multiplex PCR; TCRdb's table is partial and in-frame only. The table includes approximately 24,000 clones, 77% detected once. Time point here: week 5, during vaccination. Every vaccine dose comprised 300 ug of mutant IDH1 20-mer peptide plus topical imiquimod. The specimen was PBMCs, collected from a glioma patient whose treatment included an IDH1 peptide vaccine. All receptors derive from a man aged 35-49 years with glioma.

The gene calls are TRBV11-2 and TRBJ2-1; 11 bases align to TRBD2. V gave up 1 base and J gave up 6 bases; unmatched junction bases: 5. The CDR3 has 16 amino acids. CDR1 SGHAT and CDR2 FQNNGV come from the germline V gene. DNA for the CDR3: TGTGCCAGCAGCTTAGTTGGGCTAGCGGGGGGCAATGAGCAGTTCTTC. This codes for CASSLVGLAGGNEQFF.

The rearrangement uses TRBV14 and TRBJ2-5, with 9 bases identical to TRBD2. Germline V gene sequence: CDR1 SGHDN, CDR2 FVKESK. This CDR3 region has 16 residues. The trim removed 4 bases at V and 5 bases at J, leaving 11 bases unmatched. CDR3 residues: CASSLTSGLLGETQYF. The DNA for the CDR3 is TGTGCCAGCAGCCTTACTAGCGGGCTTCTGGGGGAGACCCAGTACTTC. Using reference TRBV14 and TRBJ2-5 for the parts outside the CDR3, the full variable domain is EAGVTQFPSHSVIEKGQTVTLRCDPISGHDNLYWYRRVMGKEIKFLLHFVKESKQDESGMPNNRFLAERTGGTYSTLKVQPAELEDSGVYFCASSLTSGLLGETQYFGPGTRLLVL.

This rearrangement joins TRBV11-2 to TRBJ2-1; D is perhaps TRBD2 (5 bases). This CDR3 region has 17 residues. The germline V gene has CDR1 SGHAT and CDR2 FQNNGV. Trimming removed 3 bases at V and 0 bases at J, with 15 bases between. This chain's CDR3 is CASSFLGAASSYNEQFF. The CDR3 DNA reads as TGTGCCAGCAGCTTTCTTGGAGCGGCGAGCTCCTACAATGAGCAGTTCTTC.

The chain joins TRBV19 to TRBJ1-2, with 7 bases fitting TRBD1. V was clipped by 4 bases and J by 4 bases; unmatched bases: 6. This CDR3 spans 14 amino acids. Germline CDR1 is LNHDA and CDR2 is SQIVND (reference sequence). The CDR3 bases are TGTGCCAGTAGTACTGGGACAGCATCCTATGGCTACACCTTC. Amino acids: CASSTGTASYGYTF.

The chain is built from TRBV19 and TRBJ2-7; 7 bases are a match to TRBD1. In germline, CDR1 is LNHDA, CDR2 SQIVND (reference sequence). J lost 5 bases, V lost 4 bases, and 8 bases had no gene match. CDR3 size: 14 residues. This chain's CDR3 is CASSTNRGYNEQYF. CDR3 coding DNA: TGTGCCAGTAGTACCAACAGGGGCTACAACGAGCAGTACTTC.

The gene calls are TRBV19 and TRBJ2-4; 9 bases are a match to TRBD2. The germline CDR1 and CDR2 sequences are LNHDA and SQIVND (reference sequence). The junction had 8 bases not matched to a gene; V was cut back by 5 bases and J by 0 bases. CDR3 length: 17 amino acids. The CDR3, as DNA: TGTGCCAGTAGTGCCTTGACTAGCGGTCTAGCCAAAAACATTCAGTACTTC. It is translated as CASSALTSGLAKNIQYF.

The rearrangement uses TRBV4-2 and TRBJ1-6; no reliable D call. Germline V gene data show CDR1 as LGHNA and CDR2 as YNFKEQ. V was pared by 4 bases and J by 8 bases, with 12 bases between. This CDR3 has 14 residues. CDR3 region: CASSPGVEHSPLHF. The CDR3 nucleotides read TGTGCCAGCAGCCCGGGAGTAGAGCATTCACCCCTCCACTTT.

The chain employs TRBV4-2 and TRBJ2-7; unclear D gene. Germline loops: CDR1 LGHNA, CDR2 YNFKEQ. This CDR3 is built from 13 residues. V was clipped by 1 base and J by 2 bases, with 6 bases between them. CDR3: CASSQVGAYEQYF. As DNA, the CDR3 is TGTGCCAGCAGCCAAGTTGGAGCCTACGAGCAGTACTTC.

The chain joins TRBV7-8 to TRBJ2-1; D is tentatively TRBD1 or TRBD2 (5 bases each). V was clipped by 4 bases and J by 4 bases, with 11 bases between them. The germline CDR1 and CDR2 sequences are SGHVS and FQNEAQ. CDR3 size: 14 residues. CDR3 nucleotides: TGTGCCAGCAGCTCGGGACGGACTTACAATGAGCAGTTCTTC. This codes for CASSSGRTYNEQFF.

This rearrangement joins TRBV9 to TRBJ2-6; perhaps TRBD1 as D (5 bases). Germline CDR1 reads SGDLS; CDR2 reads YYNGEE. Trimming removed 3 bases from V and 0 bases from J, with 13 bases in between. This CDR3 is built from 17 residues. The CDR3 region has the DNA TGTGCCAGCAGCGCAACAGGTCTCAGCTCTGGGGCCAACGTCCTGACTTTC. Protein sequence: CASSATGLSSGANVLTF.

The chain combines TRBV7-2 with TRBJ2-7; 11 bases map to TRBD2. The germline V gene encodes CDR1 SGHTA and CDR2 FQGNSA. The CDR3 has 17 amino acids. J was trimmed by 5 bases and V by 1 base; bases with no gene match: 10. DNA for the CDR3: TGTGCCAGCAGCTTAGTGGGGACTAGCGGAGCCCAAAACGAGCAGTACGTC. This codes for CASSLVGTSGAQNEQYV.

The sample holds one count of this clone. V is TRBV4-1 and J is TRBJ2-1; D possibly corresponds to TRBD2 (6 bases). Germline CDR1 MGHRA, CDR2 YSYEKL. This CDR3 region has 16 residues. Trimming cost V 5 bases and J 4 bases, with 18 bases left between them. The chain's CDR3 is CASSYDGTPTYNEQFF. The CDR3 DNA reads as TGCGCCAGCAGCTACGACGGGACTCCAACTTACAATGAGCAGTTCTTC.

This sequence joins TRBV5-8 and TRBJ1-1, with 7 bases identical to TRBD1. This CDR3 comprises 13 residues. With V trimmed by 3 bases and J by 5 bases, 4 bases remained unmatched. CDR1 and CDR2 (germline): SGHTS, YDEGEE. The CDR3 DNA follows: TGTGCCAGCAGCTGGGACAGCGGAACTGAAGCTTTCTTT. Protein product: CASSWDSGTEAFF.

The V gene is TRBV25-1, the J gene TRBJ2-7; 12 bases match TRBD1. Germline V CDR1 and CDR2: MGHDK, SYGVNS. With V trimmed by 4 bases and J by 3 bases, 4 bases remained unmatched. CDR3 length: 15 residues. CDR3 nucleotides: TGTGCCAGCAGTGCCGGGACAGGGGGCGGCTACGAGCAGTACTTC. The encoded protein is CASSAGTGGGYEQYF.

This chain links TRBV10-1 with TRBJ1-2, with D tentatively TRBD1 (6 bases). Trimming stripped 5 bases from V and 4 bases from J, with 8 bases between. The CDR3 contains 12 residues. Germline CDR1 is WNHNN and CDR2 is SYGVQD (reference sequence). CDR3 in DNA: TGCGCCAGCAGTACGGACAGCTATGGCTACACCTTC. Translation gives CASSTDSYGYTF.

This clone was seen more than once but under ten times. This chain joins TRBV6-5 and TRBJ1-1, with a tentative D call TRBD1 (5 bases). The ends were cut back, 7 bases at V and 4 bases at J, with 16 bases in the middle. The CDR3 totals 14 residues. Germline V gene lookup returns CDR1 MNHEY and CDR2 SVGAGI. For the CDR3, the DNA is TGTGCCAGCACCCCCAATCCGGGGGGCACTGAAGCTTTCTTT. Translating gives CASTPNPGGTEAFF.

V usage is TRBV14 and J usage is TRBJ1-3, with a possible D match to TRBD1 (5 bases). This CDR3 is built from 15 residues. Trimming stripped 4 bases from V and 5 bases from J, with 15 bases between. Germline CDR1 SGHDN, CDR2 FVKESK. The CDR3 reads CASSPTRGQRNTIYF. CDR3 bases: TGTGCCAGCAGCCCCACACGGGGCCAGAGAAACACCATATATTTT.

This clone was detected once. This rearrangement joins TRBV2 to TRBJ1-2; D is unresolved. This CDR3 has 15 amino acids. Trimming removed 6 bases at V and 0 bases at J, with 14 bases between. Germline V CDR1 and CDR2: SNHLY, FYNNEI. CDR3 in amino acids: CASRGGLGPNYGYTF. The CDR3 DNA reads TGTGCCAGCAGGGGCGGACTGGGTCCTAACTATGGCTACACCTTC.

This clone was seen a single time. The V and J genes are TRBV5-4 and TRBJ1-1, with 8 bases aligning to TRBD1. The CDR3 is 14 residues long. V was pared by 4 bases and J by 5 bases, with 7 bases of the junction left unmatched. From germline, CDR1 is SGHNT and CDR2 YYREEE (reference sequence). The DNA of the CDR3 is TGTGCCAGCAGCCCCGGGACAGGATGGACTGAAGCTTTCTTT. Its protein is CASSPGTGWTEAFF.

The V gene is TRBV5-1, the J gene TRBJ2-2, with TRBD2 matching over 11 bases. After removal of 0 bases from V and 2 bases from J, the junction contained 6 bases not matched to a gene. The CDR3 is made up of 18 amino acids. Germline values: CDR1 SGHRS, CDR2 YFSETQ. The CDR3 sequence: CASSLVVAGGTNTGELFF. CDR3 bases: TGCGCCAGCAGCTTGGTTGTAGCGGGAGGGACAAACACCGGGGAGCTGTTTTTT.

The chain combines TRBV4-2 with TRBJ2-1; TRBD2 might be the D (6 bases). The CDR3 totals 16 residues. Germline CDR1 is LGHNA and CDR2 is YNFKEQ. Deletions cut 0 bases from V and 6 bases from J, with 15 bases between. The CDR3 spells CASSQDTGDGANEQFF. In DNA, the CDR3 is TGTGCCAGCAGCCAAGATACGGGGGACGGTGCCAATGAGCAGTTCTTC.

This clone was counted between two and nine times. The chain employs TRBV27 and TRBJ2-2; TRBD1 matches at 7 bases. Trimming removed 8 bases from V and 5 bases from J; junction bases left unmatched: 11. CDR1 and CDR2 from the germline V gene are MNHEY and SMNVEV (reference sequence). The CDR3 length is 15 residues. For the CDR3, the DNA is TGTGCCAGCGCCGGACAGGCAGGGGTGACCGGGGAGCTGTTTTTT. It specifies CASAGQAGVTGELFF.